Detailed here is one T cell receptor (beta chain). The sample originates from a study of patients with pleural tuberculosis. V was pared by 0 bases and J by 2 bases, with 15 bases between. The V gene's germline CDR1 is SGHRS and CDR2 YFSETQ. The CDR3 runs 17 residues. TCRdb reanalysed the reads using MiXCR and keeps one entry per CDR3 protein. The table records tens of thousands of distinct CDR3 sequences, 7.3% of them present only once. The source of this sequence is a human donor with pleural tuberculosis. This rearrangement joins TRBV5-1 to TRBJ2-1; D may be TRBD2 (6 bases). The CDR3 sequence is CASSLEGGRNPYNEQFF. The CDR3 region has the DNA TGCGCCAGCAGCTTGGAAGGAGGGAGGAACCCCTACAATGAGCAGTTCTTC. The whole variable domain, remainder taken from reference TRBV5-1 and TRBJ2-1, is KAGVTQTPRYLIKTRGQQVTLSCSPISGHRSVSWYQQTPGQGLQFLFEYFSETQRNKGNFPGRFSGRQFSNSRSEMNVSTLELGDSALYLCASSLEGGRNPYNEQFFGPGTRLTVL.